A single sample gave rise to the 21 T cell receptor beta chains below, sequenced in a study of pediatric ulcerative colitis (dated 2019 in TCRdb). The library was made by the immunoSEQ multiplex PCR assay. This is the immuneACCESS table as TCRdb keeps it, with only in-frame sequences that have V and J called. A part of the clones is gone; compared with another copy, unresolved V genes explain less than half, and the rest is unexplained. The sample records roughly 70,000 clones, roughly nine tenths of which are singletons. The top ten clones comprise 3% to 4.5% of the sample. Specimen: blood. All receptors come from a boy aged 10-17 years with severe ulcerative colitis.

This clone occurred a few times. The chain couples TRBV28 to TRBJ2-3; D perhaps matches TRBD1 (6 bases). This CDR3 contains 16 residues. V was pared by 2 bases and J by 0 bases, with 12 bases between. Germline V gives CDR1 MDHEN, CDR2 SYDVKM. The CDR3 spells CASSLGQRPSTDTQYF. CDR3 DNA: TGTGCCAGCAGTTTAGGACAGAGACCTAGCACAGATACGCAGTATTTT.

The chain links TRBV27 to TRBJ2-7, with 10 nucleotides matching TRBD1. The CDR3 is 15 residues long. Germline V lookup: CDR1 MNHEY, CDR2 SMNVEV (reference sequence). Trimming took 4 bases from V and 2 from J; bases not matched to a gene: 5. In nucleotides, the CDR3 is TGTGCCAGCAGTTATACCGGGACAGGGGCCTACGAGCAGTACTTC. Translation gives CASSYTGTGAYEQYF.

V is TRBV4-1 and J is TRBJ2-1; 10 bases map to TRBD2. Germline CDR1 is MGHRA and CDR2 is YSYEKL. J was trimmed by 4 bases and V by 5 bases; bases with no gene match: 5. This CDR3 contains 15 residues. The CDR3 spells CASSYGLAAYNEQFF. The CDR3 DNA is TGCGCCAGCAGCTACGGACTAGCGGCTTACAATGAGCAGTTCTTC.

J is TRBJ1-1 and V is TRBV5-4; D is undetermined. This CDR3 comprises 12 residues. The germline gives CDR1 SGHNT, CDR2 YYREEE (reference sequence). Trimming cost V 7 bases and J 1 base, with 8 bases left between them. The CDR3: CASREENTEAFF. The CDR3, as DNA: TGTGCCAGCCGTGAGGAGAACACTGAAGCTTTCTTT.

This chain links TRBV30 with TRBJ2-1; 12 bases agree with TRBD2. Trimming at V came to 3 bases and at J to 7 bases, leaving 1 base not matched to a gene. Germline V CDR1 and CDR2: GTSNPN, SVGIG (reference sequence). The CDR3 loop spans 13 amino acids. CDR3 DNA sequence: TGTGCCTGGAGCGGACTAGCGGGGAATGAGCAGTTCTTC. It yields the protein CAWSGLAGNEQFF.

This sequence joins TRBV11-2 and TRBJ2-7; D gene ambiguous. Germline V gene sequence: CDR1 SGHAT, CDR2 FQNNGV. Trimming removed 1 base from V and 0 bases from J, with 10 bases in between. The CDR3 totals 15 residues. In DNA, the CDR3 is TGTGCCAGCAGCTTAGGTCCGAGTAGCTCCTACGAGCAGTACTTC. It encodes CASSLGPSSSYEQYF.

Worth noting for this clone: The same CDR3 can be traced to other DNA sequences in this sample. The chain couples TRBV18 to TRBJ1-1; D unresolved. Per germline, CDR1 KGHSH and CDR2 LQKENI. V gave up 1 base and J gave up 2 bases, with 5 bases separating them. There are 13 residues in the CDR3. The chain's CDR3 is CASSPQGNTEAFF. The CDR3 DNA follows: TGTGCCAGCTCACCACAGGGTAACACTGAAGCTTTCTTT.

This chain links TRBV6-6 with TRBJ1-5, with a possible D match to TRBD1 (5 bases). Germline loops: CDR1 MNHNY, CDR2 SVGAGI (reference sequence). The CDR3 spans 16 residues. V lost 10 bases and J lost 1, with 20 bases in between. For the CDR3, the DNA is TGTGCCACCTCGTTGTTGGGAAGGGGAAGCAATCAGCCCCAGCATTTT. Amino acid sequence: CATSLLGRGSNQPQHF.

This clone has just one count. The chain uses TRBV29-1 and TRBJ1-4; possible D gene TRBD1, 6 bases. Trimming shortened V by 3 bases and J by 4 bases, and 18 bases separated the two germline ends. CDR1 is SQVTM and CDR2 is ANQGSEA in the germline V gene. CDR3 length: 16 residues. The CDR3, as DNA: TGCAGCGTTGAGATTCTGGCAGGGGCCAGTAATGAAAAACTGTTTTTT. Its translation is CSVEILAGASNEKLFF. The entire variable domain, with the rest obtained from reference TRBV29-1 and TRBJ1-4, is as follows: SAVISQKPSRDICQRGTSLTIQCQVDSQVTMMFWYRQQPGQSLTLIATANQGSEATYESGFVIDKFPISRPNLTFSTLTVSNMSPEDSSIYLCSVEILAGASNEKLFFGSGTQLSVL.

The chain recombines TRBV27 with TRBJ2-7, with 9 bases aligning to TRBD1. This CDR3 contains 16 residues. V gave up 2 bases and J gave up 0 bases; unmatched junction bases: 5. Looked up from germline, CDR1 is MNHEY and CDR2 is SMNVEV (reference sequence). CDR3 DNA sequence: TGTGCCAGCAGTTTAACAGGGGGCACCGTCTCCTACGAGCAGTACTTC. Protein product: CASSLTGGTVSYEQYF.

The chain is built from TRBV6-4 and TRBJ2-1; 8 bases fit TRBD2. CDR1 and CDR2 from the germline V gene are MRHNA and SNTAGT. With 2 bases clipped from V and 4 bases from J, the junction kept 7 bases outside the gene matches. The CDR3 has 16 amino acids. The CDR3 loop is CASSDGEASGYNEQFF. The CDR3 bases are TGTGCCAGCAGTGACGGTGAGGCTAGCGGGTACAATGAGCAGTTCTTC.

This sequence joins TRBV28 and TRBJ1-1; D perhaps matches TRBD1 (6 bases). The ends were cut back, 5 bases at V and 9 bases at J, with 19 bases in the middle. This CDR3 spans 14 amino acids. Germline assignment: CDR1 MDHEN and CDR2 SYDVKM. The CDR3 region has the DNA TGTGCCAGCAGTAACGCAGGGGTCTTCCCCCAAGCTTTCTTT. Translated: CASSNAGVFPQAFF.

This clone showed up just once. The chain combines TRBV7-2 with TRBJ2-5; no clear D gene. This CDR3 spans 16 amino acids. Germline CDR1 SGHTA, CDR2 FQGNSA. V lost 4 bases, J lost 2 bases, and 17 bases lay in between. The CDR3: CASSWVGPASQETQYF. In nucleotides, the CDR3 is TGTGCCAGCAGCTGGGTCGGCCCGGCCTCACAAGAGACCCAGTACTTC.

The chain carries TRBV4-3 and TRBJ2-7; D might be TRBD2 (6 bases). This CDR3 region has 15 residues. Germline V gene sequence: CDR1 LGHNA, CDR2 YSLEER. Trimming cost V 0 bases and J 3 bases, with 12 bases left between them. The CDR3 DNA reads TGCGCCAGCAGCCAAGATTCGGGGGTCCTCTACGAGCAGTACTTC. Its protein product is CASSQDSGVLYEQYF.

In this sample, this clone turned up a few times. This chain uses TRBV7-9 with TRBJ2-7; D remains unclear. Trimming stripped 10 bases from V and 7 bases from J, with 17 bases between. CDR1 SEHNR and CDR2 FQNEAQ come from the germline V gene (reference sequence). This CDR3 is 12 amino acids long. The CDR3 DNA is TGTGCCACTGGCAGATCAATGGGGGAGCAGTACTTC. Residues: CATGRSMGEQYF.

This clone was picked up a small number of times. In DNA, the CDR3 is TGTGCCAGCAGTGTTCAGGGTTTTTTGGACGAGCAGTACTTC. It is translated as CASSVQGFLDEQYF. The V and J genes are TRBV2 and TRBJ2-7; D perhaps matches TRBD1 (5 bases). There are 14 residues in the CDR3. The ends were cut back, 4 bases at V and 5 bases at J, with 15 bases in the middle. Per germline, CDR1 SNHLY and CDR2 FYNNEI.

This chain uses TRBV9 with TRBJ1-2; no definite D call. Trimming took off 2 bases at V and 8 bases at J, with 25 bases between the two ends. This CDR3 comprises 17 residues. Germline V gene data show CDR1 as SGDLS and CDR2 as YYNGEE. CDR3 DNA: TGTGCCAGCAGCGTGGACCCCGGTCGTGACGGCGGAGGGGGCTACACCTTC. Translated: CASSVDPGRDGGGGYTF.

This chain connects TRBV5-4 to TRBJ2-1, with TRBD2 identical over 8 bases. The CDR3 sequence is 18 residues long. Trimming removed 1 base from V and 4 bases from J; junction bases left unmatched: 13. Germline CDR1 SGHNT, CDR2 YYREEE (reference sequence). The CDR3 here is CASSLNLIAGRLYNEQFF. The CDR3 coding sequence is TGTGCCAGCAGCTTGAACCTAATAGCGGGAAGGCTATACAATGAGCAGTTCTTC.

This clone was found a few times. The J gene is TRBJ1-2, the V gene TRBV19; possible D gene TRBD1, 5 bases. V was clipped by 1 base and J by 4 bases, with 10 bases between them. Germline lookup yields CDR1 LNHDA and CDR2 SQIVND (reference sequence). CDR3 length: 14 amino acids. Here the CDR3 DNA reads TGTGCCAGTAGTATAGGTGACAGTGGCTATGGCTACACCTTC. It yields the protein CASSIGDSGYGYTF.

The chain links TRBV19 to TRBJ2-2; TRBD2 is a possible D gene (6 bases). Germline values: CDR1 LNHDA, CDR2 SQIVND (reference sequence). This CDR3 has 17 amino acids. V dropped 2 bases and J dropped 1 base, with 14 bases sitting between them. The CDR3, as DNA: TGTGCCAGTAGTATATTGGGGGGACCCCTGAACACCGGGGAGCTGTTTTTT. This codes for CASSILGGPLNTGELFF.

The sample holds a few counts of this clone. J is TRBJ2-3 and V is TRBV14; 8 bases match TRBD2. The CDR3 extends over 17 amino acids. The germline gives CDR1 SGHDN, CDR2 FVKESK. J was trimmed by 2 bases and V by 5 bases; bases with no gene match: 12. CDR3 loop: CASSDPLAGLTTDTQYF. CDR3 nucleotides: TGTGCCAGCAGCGACCCCCTAGCGGGCCTAACCACAGATACGCAGTATTTT.